The 15 T cell receptor beta chains below were found in one sample sequenced in a study of T cell responses to AZD1222 COVID-19 vaccine. The assay was immunoSEQ multiplex PCR, and TCRdb's table has in-frame clones only and misses some. This sample has approximately 150,000 clones; about 89% occur once, and the top ten carry around 1.6%. Sequences were derived from peripheral blood, sampled on day 0 of AZD1222 vaccination. Source of these receptors: an adult in good health.

V gene TRBV28 combines with J gene TRBJ1-5; a weak D match, TRBD1 (5 bases). V was cut by 5 bases and J by 4 bases, with 15 bases left in between. The CDR3 spans 15 residues. Germline CDR1 is MDHEN and CDR2 is SYDVKM. CDR3 sequence: CASSPTGRKNQPQHF. The CDR3 DNA is TGTGCCAGCAGTCCGACGGGGCGGAAAAATCAGCCCCAGCATTTT.

The sample holds a few counts of this clone. This chain uses TRBV2 with TRBJ2-3; 12 bases fit TRBD1. CDR3 length: 15 residues. V trimming: 4 bases; J trimming: 6 bases; junction bases outside the gene matches: 5. Looked up from germline, CDR1 is SNHLY and CDR2 is FYNNEI. CDR3 amino acids: CASSGGTGGLDTQYF. Written as DNA, the CDR3 is TGTGCCAGCAGTGGAGGGACAGGGGGCTTGGATACGCAGTATTTT.

This clone was picked up a small number of times. The V call is TRBV20-1, the J call TRBJ2-7; no definite D call. There are 11 residues in the CDR3. V was cut by 6 bases and J by 0 bases, with 6 bases left in between. CDR1 and CDR2 from the germline V gene are DFQATT and SNEGSKA (reference sequence). The DNA of the CDR3 is TGCAGTGCCGCCAGCTCCTACGAGCAGTACGTC. This gives the protein CSAASSYEQYV.

The rearrangement joins TRBV7-2 to TRBJ2-3; no clear D. CDR3 size: 13 residues. Trimming pared 5 bases from V and 1 base from J, leaving 7 bases between. The V gene's germline CDR1 is SGHTA and CDR2 FQGNSA. CDR3 DNA sequence: TGTGCCAGCAGCCCTCTTCGCACAGATACGCAGTATTTT. Translating gives CASSPLRTDTQYF.

This clone was seen a single time. The V gene is TRBV10-2, the J gene TRBJ1-6, with 7 positions matching TRBD1. The CDR3 has 17 residues. The ends lost 3 bases at V and 4 bases at J; junction bases unmatched: 9. Germline V gene data show CDR1 as WSHSY and CDR2 as SAAADI. The chain's CDR3 is CASSEHYRDRYNSPLHF. CDR3 sequence (DNA): TGCGCCAGCAGTGAACATTACCGGGACAGATATAATTCACCCCTCCACTTT.

V usage is TRBV12-3 or TRBV12-4 and J usage is TRBJ1-2, with a tentative D call TRBD1 (6 bases). Trimming stripped 5 bases from V and 8 bases from J, with 15 bases between. The CDR3 has 13 amino acids. CDR3 residues: CASSPTGTRGYTF. DNA for the CDR3: TGTGCCAGCAGTCCGACAGGAACCCGCGGCTACACCTTC.

The rearrangement uses TRBV6-6 and TRBJ1-2, with 11 positions matching TRBD1. Germline values: CDR1 MNHNY, CDR2 SVGAGI (reference sequence). This CDR3 comprises 14 residues. V gave up 6 bases and J gave up 8 bases; unmatched junction bases: 8. The CDR3 nucleotides read TGTGCCAGCAGGGGAGGACAGGGGGCAAAGGGCTACACCTTC. Its translation is CASRGGQGAKGYTF.

The V call is TRBV6-6, the J call TRBJ1-6, with TRBD1 as a possible D gene (5 bases). Germline lookup yields CDR1 MNHNY and CDR2 SVGAGI (reference sequence). The CDR3 is 14 residues long. Trimming cost V 7 bases and J 8 bases, with 15 bases left between them. The CDR3 bases are TGTGCCAGCATCTCCGGGACCGTGGATTCACCCCTCCACTTT. Translation: CASISGTVDSPLHF.

This clone has only a few counts. CDR3 sequence (DNA): TGCGCCAGCAGATCAGGTCTGGAGACTGGCTACACCTTC. Its protein is CASRSGLETGYTF. The V and J genes are TRBV5-1 and TRBJ1-2; D ambiguous. The V end lost 5 bases, the J end lost 7 bases, and 15 bases lay between the germline ends. CDR3 length equals 13 residues. In germline, CDR1 is SGHRS, CDR2 YFSETQ.

The chain joins TRBV24-1 to TRBJ2-3; D uncertain. The V end was cut by 0 bases, the J end by 4 bases, with 10 bases between. The CDR3 length is 15 residues. Germline loops: CDR1 KGHDR, CDR2 SFDVKD. Here the CDR3 DNA reads TGTGCCACCAGTGATTTGGTCGGCCCGTCAGATACGCAGTATTTT. Encoded protein: CATSDLVGPSDTQYF.

The chain employs TRBV18 and TRBJ1-3; no reliable D call. With 8 bases removed from V and 0 bases from J, the gap between germline ends came to 17 bases. CDR3 length: 16 residues. The germline CDR1 and CDR2 sequences are KGHSH and LQKENI. The chain's CDR3 is CASAVVVQDSGNTIYF. CDR3 nucleotide sequence: TGTGCCAGCGCTGTCGTCGTCCAGGACTCTGGAAACACCATATATTTT.

V usage is TRBV28 and J usage is TRBJ2-1; no clear D. The CDR3 has 13 residues. The germline V gene has CDR1 MDHEN and CDR2 SYDVKM. Trimming removed 6 bases from V and 4 bases from J, with 10 bases in between. The CDR3 DNA is TGTGCCAGCAGCGTCCAGGCGTACAATGAGCAGTTCTTC. This sequence encodes CASSVQAYNEQFF. Complete variable domain (other parts from reference TRBV28 and TRBJ2-1): DVKVTQSSRYLVKRTGEKVFLECVQDMDHENMFWYRQDPGLGLRLIYFSYDVKMKEKGDIPEGYSVSREKKERFSLILESASTNQTSMYLCASSVQAYNEQFFGPGTRLTVL.

This sequence joins TRBV3-1 (or the pseudogene TRBV3-2) and TRBJ2-7; D unresolved. The CDR3 length is 16 residues. Trimming left V 0 bases short and J 4 bases short, with 16 bases between. CDR1 is LGHDT, CDR2 YNNKEL, per germline (reference sequence). The CDR3 bases are TGTGCCAGCAGCCAAGAGACTGTATCTAAAGTATACGAGCAGTACTTC. Translation: CASSQETVSKVYEQYF.

The V gene is TRBV4-3, the J gene TRBJ2-3; D gene ambiguous. The V end was cut by 3 bases, the J end by 2 bases, with 9 bases between. Germline assignment: CDR1 LGHNA and CDR2 YSLEER. The CDR3 length is 14 residues. The CDR3 protein is CASSQRTVTDTQYF. CDR3 in DNA: TGCGCCAGCAGCCAGAGGACGGTCACAGATACGCAGTATTTT.

The chain couples TRBV12-3 or TRBV12-4 to TRBJ2-3; 7 bases are a match to TRBD2. There are 13 residues in the CDR3. J was trimmed by 9 bases and V by 6 bases; bases with no gene match: 9. CDR3 in amino acids: CASSPTTSATQYF. CDR3 nucleotide sequence: TGTGCCAGCAGCCCCACTACTAGCGCCACGCAGTATTTT.